These T cell receptor beta chains were read from a single sample in a study of blood T cell repertoires in COVID-19. Libraries were prepared by immunoSEQ multiplex PCR; TCRdb keeps only in-frame clonotypes and omits some of them. The table records tens of thousands of clones, about four fifths of them present only once. Material: peripheral blood. The receptors come from a man of 80 years or more with acute or convalescent COVID-19. Each CDR3 is given without its conserved first and last residue.

v_call cdr3_length cdr3_aa
TRBV10-1 12 ASSDPGTSNEQF
TRBV11-3 13 ASSLGQGNRNEQF
TRBV6-4 14 ASSDTSGGPPDTQY
TRBV5-1 11 ASSLGLQYEQY
TRBV18 12 ASSPGTGRGGYT
TRBV4-1 13 ASSQDRGSSQPQH
TRBV20-1 9 SARTGGAQH
TRBV2 12 ASNPDRGRDGYT
TRBV7-9 15 ASSLDIGGSRSYEQY
TRBV3-1/TRBV3-2 16 ASSQSRLAGGRTGELF
TRBV19 10 ASSEWGDTQY
TRBV9 12 ASNIGLTGNTIY
TRBV24-1 12 ATSDPDRAYGYT
TRBV6-4 12 ASSDTSGNNEQF
TRBV5-1 13 ASSLGTMTSSPLH
TRBV9 12 ASSVGGDFYGYT
TRBV7-9 13 ASSPPGQGSQPQH
TRBV4-2 14 ASSQVEDSTRYEQY
TRBV7-9 17 ASSSSGGSPRFSAYEQY
TRBV7-2 12 ASSLPGVIEKLF
TRBV6-5 12 ASSRQGQTAIAF
TRBV12-3/TRBV12-4 11 ASSSFGSGEQY
TRBV21-1 17 ASSKAPNPGTGDTDTQY
TRBV27 12 ASSRQASNYGYT
TRBV3-1/TRBV3-2 13 ASSQGATRSNEQF
TRBV18 13 ASSPGQGSYEKLF
TRBV5-1 13 ASSLGSTSPYEQY
TRBV7-8 13 ASSPHSGGGLEAF
TRBV5-1 14 ASSLAPGGSGNTIY
TRBV3-1/TRBV3-2 13 ASSQFAGVYNEQF
TRBV12-3/TRBV12-4 11 ASSFSENTEAF